Below are 25 T cell receptor beta chains sequenced from a single sample in a study of technical replicates of blood from a handful of donors. Using immunoSEQ multiplex PCR, the repertoire was profiled, and TCRdb retains in-frame clones only, with some absent. Of some 70,000 clones detected, about 91% appear once; the ten largest clones hold roughly 0.4%. The sequenced sample consisted of T cells isolated from PBMCs. The receptors come from a human donor in good health.

The gene calls are TRBV10-3 and TRBJ2-1; 7 bases agree with TRBD2. V gave up 4 bases and J gave up 9 bases; unmatched junction bases: 12. CDR3 length equals 15 residues. In germline, CDR1 is ENHRY, CDR2 SYGVKD. The CDR3: CAISVRAGVSPEQFF. The CDR3 DNA is TGTGCCATCAGTGTTAGGGCGGGAGTCTCCCCTGAGCAGTTCTTC.

The table lists this clone with a count of one. The genes are TRBV2 and TRBJ2-1; 9 bases align to TRBD2. The CDR3 totals 12 residues. Trimming took 4 bases from V and 16 from J; bases not matched to a gene: 8. In germline, CDR1 is SNHLY, CDR2 FYNNEI. CDR3 sequence: CASSGLAVMPFF. CDR3 DNA sequence: TGTGCCAGCAGTGGACTAGCGGTAATGCCATTCTTC.

The chain carries TRBV10-2 and TRBJ1-5; D is unresolved. This CDR3 is 15 amino acids long. Trimming stripped 2 bases from V and 3 bases from J, with 11 bases between. Germline loops: CDR1 WSHSY, CDR2 SAAADI. CDR3: CASSEAPTSNQPQHF. In nucleotides, the CDR3 is TGCGCCAGCAGTGAGGCTCCGACATCCAATCAGCCCCAGCATTTT.

The chain uses TRBV6-1 and TRBJ1-1; a weak D match, TRBD1 (5 bases). Germline lookup yields CDR1 MNHNS and CDR2 SASEGT. The CDR3 length is 15 residues. V shed 4 bases and J shed 7 bases, with 19 bases lying between them. The CDR3 DNA follows: TGTGCCAGCAGTGTGCCAAAGACAGAGGTTCTTGAAGCTTTCTTT. It specifies CASSVPKTEVLEAFF.

The J gene is TRBJ1-3, the V gene TRBV6-5; TRBD1 is a possible D gene (5 bases). Germline-derived CDR1 and CDR2 are MNHEY and SVGAGI. The ends were cut back, 8 bases at V and 5 bases at J, with 13 bases in the middle. The CDR3 runs 13 residues. The CDR3 DNA reads as TGTGCCAGCGGTACAGGCGAGCGAAACACCATATATTTT. Its translation: CASGTGERNTIYF.

V is TRBV9 and J is TRBJ2-1; D ambiguous. The CDR3 has 16 residues. The germline V gene has CDR1 SGDLS and CDR2 YYNGEE. V shed 0 bases and J shed 3 bases, with 13 bases lying between them. The CDR3, as DNA: TGTGCCAGCAGCGTAGAGGTAACAGACCTCTACAATGAGCAGTTCTTC. Translated, it gives CASSVEVTDLYNEQFF.

The V and J genes are TRBV21-1 and TRBJ1-2; TRBD1 was called by the table and not checked on the DNA. TRBV21-1 is flagged as a pseudogene. CDR3 length: 13 amino acids. CDR3 in amino acids: CASNDTSDYGYTF. CDR3 bases: TGTGCCAGCAACGATACAAGTGACTATGGCTACACCTTC.

V and J are TRBV30 and TRBJ2-5, with TRBD1 matching over 8 bases. This CDR3 has 15 residues. V shed 2 bases, J shed 5 bases, and the junction held 10 bases outside the gene matches. Germline V gene sequence: CDR1 GTSNPN, CDR2 SVGIG (reference sequence). The CDR3 DNA sequence: TGTGCCTGGAGTAGATTGGACAGGGATCAGGAGACCCAGTACTTC. Its translation: CAWSRLDRDQETQYF.

This rearrangement joins TRBV27 to TRBJ2-3; 9 bases are a match to TRBD2. CDR1 is MNHEY, CDR2 SMNVEV, per germline (reference sequence). Germline trimming cut 0 bases from V and 5 bases from J; bases unmatched to any gene: 0. The CDR3 has 14 amino acids. This CDR3 reads CASSLSTSGDTQYF. The CDR3 DNA sequence: TGTGCCAGCAGTTTATCGACTAGCGGAGATACGCAGTATTTT.

This chain joins TRBV4-2 and TRBJ2-5, with TRBD1 matching 8 bases. Trimming removed 0 bases from V and 5 bases from J; junction bases left unmatched: 8. The CDR3 runs to 16 residues. Germline V CDR1 and CDR2: LGHNA, YNFKEQ. The CDR3 nucleotides read TGTGCCAGCAGCCAAGAGGGGCAGGGGGCAGGGGAGACCCAGTACTTC. Protein product: CASSQEGQGAGETQYF.

The rearrangement links TRBV30 to TRBJ1-4; D is ambiguous. Trimming removed 2 bases at V and 5 bases at J, with 6 bases between. The length of the CDR3 is 12 residues. CDR1 GTSNPN and CDR2 SVGIG come from the germline V gene (reference sequence). This chain's CDR3 is CAWSTGNEKLFF. In DNA form, the CDR3 reads TGTGCCTGGAGTACCGGGAATGAAAAACTGTTTTTT.

In its sample, this clone was seen once. The CDR3 here is CASSPPDRGSNEQYF. CDR3 nucleotides: TGTGCCAGCTCACCACCCGACAGGGGGTCCAACGAGCAGTACTTC. This chain uses TRBV18 with TRBJ2-7, with 9 bases that match TRBD1. From germline, CDR1 is KGHSH and CDR2 LQKENI. The CDR3 spans 15 residues. Trimming took 0 bases from V and 5 from J; bases not matched to a gene: 5.

This clone was observed a single time. CDR3 sequence (DNA): TGTGCCACCAGCAGGACAGGGGGCTTCTACAATGAGCAGTTCTTC. This sequence encodes CATSRTGGFYNEQFF. The genes are TRBV15 and TRBJ2-1; 10 bases map to TRBD1. The V and J ends lost 3 bases and 3 bases, in that order; junction bases with no gene match: 2. Looked up from germline, CDR1 is LNHNV and CDR2 is YYDKDF (reference sequence). The CDR3 is made up of 15 amino acids.

The CDR3 DNA sequence: TGCGCCAGCAGCCAAGAGGGTATACCCGGGATCGATGAGCAGTTCTTC. Protein: CASSQEGIPGIDEQFF. The chain has TRBV4-1 and TRBJ2-1, with D perhaps matching TRBD2 (5 bases). The germline V and J ends were trimmed by 0 bases and 8 bases, with 17 bases remaining between them. Germline lookup yields CDR1 MGHRA and CDR2 YSYEKL. The CDR3 contains 16 residues.

This chain uses TRBV4-3 with TRBJ2-7, with D perhaps TRBD2 (6 bases). The ends were cut back, 0 bases at V and 1 base at J, with 10 bases in the middle. This CDR3 contains 15 residues. CDR1 and CDR2 (germline): LGHNA, YSLEER. As DNA, the CDR3 is TGCGCCAGCAGCCAAGATCTAGGGACTTCCTACGAGCAGTACTTC. This codes for CASSQDLGTSYEQYF.

The rearrangement uses TRBV19 and TRBJ2-1; perhaps TRBD2 as D (6 bases). The germline gives CDR1 LNHDA, CDR2 SQIVND (reference sequence). With 5 bases removed from V and 4 bases from J, the gap between germline ends came to 12 bases. This CDR3 is 14 amino acids long. CDR3 region: CASSVTGTYNEQFF. CDR3 nucleotides: TGTGCCAGTAGTGTCACCGGGACTTACAATGAGCAGTTCTTC.

The V gene is TRBV27, the J gene TRBJ2-7; D not certain. CDR1 MNHEY and CDR2 SMNVEV come from the germline V gene (reference sequence). Trimming took off 6 bases at V and 4 bases at J, with 13 bases between the two ends. The CDR3 covers 13 residues. The DNA of the CDR3 is TGTGCCAGCAGCCCCGGCAGGCGATACGAGCAGTACTTC. It specifies CASSPGRRYEQYF.

CDR3 DNA: TGCGCCAGCAGCGATAATACAGGGGGGTACACTGAAGCTTTCTTT. The encoded protein is CASSDNTGGYTEAFF. The rearrangement joins TRBV5-1 to TRBJ1-1; 8 nucleotides match TRBD1. The CDR3 totals 15 residues. Trimming took 4 bases from V and 3 from J; bases not matched to a gene: 8. Germline CDR1 reads SGHRS; CDR2 reads YFSETQ.

This rearrangement joins TRBV18 to TRBJ1-2, with a tentative D call TRBD1 (5 bases). V was clipped by 3 bases and J by 4 bases, with 12 bases between them. The germline V gene encodes CDR1 KGHSH and CDR2 LQKENI. CDR3 length: 14 residues. The CDR3 DNA reads as TGTGCCAGCTCACCGTACCAGGGATTCTATGGCTACACCTTC. Translated, it gives CASSPYQGFYGYTF.

This clone was counted once. The chain couples TRBV6-6 to TRBJ1-1; no clear D. The CDR3 runs to 12 residues. The germline CDR1 and CDR2 sequences are MNHNY and SVGAGI (reference sequence). The V end was cut by 6 bases, the J end by 1 base, with 6 bases between. Here the CDR3 reads CASSLKNTEAFF. The CDR3 region has the DNA TGTGCCAGCAGCCTAAAGAACACTGAAGCTTTCTTT.

This clone was found a few times. The chain employs TRBV5-1 and TRBJ2-2, with D tentatively TRBD2 (5 bases). The CDR3 has 15 amino acids. Per the germline V gene, CDR1 is SGHRS and CDR2 is YFSETQ. The V end lost 0 bases, the J end lost 1 base, and 7 bases lay between the germline ends. The CDR3 protein is CASSLEAENTGELFF. As DNA, the CDR3 is TGCGCCAGCAGCTTGGAAGCGGAGAACACCGGGGAGCTGTTTTTT. Combining the CDR3 with reference TRBV5-1 and TRBJ2-2 gives the whole variable domain KAGVTQTPRYLIKTRGQQVTLSCSPISGHRSVSWYQQTPGQGLQFLFEYFSETQRNKGNFPGRFSGRQFSNSRSEMNVSTLELGDSALYLCASSLEAENTGELFFGEGSRLTVL.

The chain is built from TRBV5-1 and TRBJ1-1; tentatively, D is TRBD1 (5 bases). Germline CDR1 reads SGHRS; CDR2 reads YFSETQ. V was trimmed by 0 bases and J by 0 bases, leaving 9 bases between them. The CDR3 has 15 amino acids. For the CDR3, the DNA is TGCGCCAGCAGCTTGGATACAGGACTGAACACTGAAGCTTTCTTT. This encodes CASSLDTGLNTEAFF.

This chain joins TRBV30 and TRBJ2-2, with 11 bases fitting TRBD2. This CDR3 has 16 amino acids. Trimming removed 0 bases from V and 4 bases from J; junction bases left unmatched: 4. Germline V gene sequence: CDR1 GTSNPN, CDR2 SVGIG (reference sequence). CDR3 residues: CAWSVYGLAGTGELFF. CDR3 bases: TGTGCCTGGAGTGTATACGGACTAGCGGGCACCGGGGAGCTGTTTTTT.

This clone was recorded only once. This rearrangement joins TRBV18 to TRBJ2-1; D not resolved. Trimming stripped 4 bases from V and 8 bases from J, with 9 bases between. Germline CDR1 and CDR2: KGHSH and LQKENI. The CDR3 contains 12 residues. The CDR3 DNA follows: TGTGCCAGCTCACGAACTCTGGATGAGCAGTTCTTC. As protein: CASSRTLDEQFF.

This clone was counted only a few times. This chain joins TRBV5-1 and TRBJ2-1, with 15 bases matching TRBD2. The length of the CDR3 is 16 residues. Germline CDR1 and CDR2: SGHRS and YFSETQ. V lost 3 bases and J lost 6; bases outside the gene matches: 4. The DNA of the CDR3 is TGCGCCAGCAGCTGGACTAGCGGGAGGGCAACCAATGAGCAGTTCTTC. Translating gives CASSWTSGRATNEQFF. Full variable domain (missing parts from reference TRBV5-1 and TRBJ2-1): KAGVTQTPRYLIKTRGQQVTLSCSPISGHRSVSWYQQTPGQGLQFLFEYFSETQRNKGNFPGRFSGRQFSNSRSEMNVSTLELGDSALYLCASSWTSGRATNEQFFGPGTRLTVL.